This T cell receptor (beta chain) was documented in a study of blood T cell repertoires in COVID-19. V lost 4 bases to trimming and J lost 0 bases, with 6 bases between them. CDR3 size: 13 residues. CDR1 and CDR2 (germline): LGHDT, YNNKEL (reference sequence). The method was immunoSEQ multiplex PCR; TCRdb's version includes in-frame clones alone and lacks a portion of them. The sample contains some 240,000 clones, 84% of which appear only once. Source material: peripheral blood. The chain recombines TRBV3-1 (or the pseudogene TRBV3-2) with TRBJ1-1; maybe TRBD1 (5 bases). This receptor was identified in a woman aged 40 to 55 who had recovered from COVID-19. CDR3 sequence reads: CASSRTLNTEAFF. As DNA, the CDR3 is TGTGCCAGCAGCCGGACATTGAACACTGAAGCTTTCTTT.